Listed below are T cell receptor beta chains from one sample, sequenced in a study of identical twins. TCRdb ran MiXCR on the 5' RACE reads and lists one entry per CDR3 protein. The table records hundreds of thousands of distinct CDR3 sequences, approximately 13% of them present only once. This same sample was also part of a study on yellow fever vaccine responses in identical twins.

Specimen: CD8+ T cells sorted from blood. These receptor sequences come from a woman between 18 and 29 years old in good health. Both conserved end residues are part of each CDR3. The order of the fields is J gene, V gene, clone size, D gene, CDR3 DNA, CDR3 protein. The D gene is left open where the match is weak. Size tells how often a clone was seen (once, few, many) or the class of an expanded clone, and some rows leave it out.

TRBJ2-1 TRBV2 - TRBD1 TGTGCCAGCAGTGAGGGACAGGGAATAGGTGAGCAGTTCTTC CASSEGQGIGEQFF
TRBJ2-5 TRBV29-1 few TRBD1 TGCAGCGTTGAGGAAAGGGGGCGCCCTCAAGAGACCCAGTACTTC CSVEERGRPQETQYF
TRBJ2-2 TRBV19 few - TGTGCCAGTAACCGCAGGTCAGCGAACACCGGGGAGCTGTTTTTT CASNRRSANTGELFF
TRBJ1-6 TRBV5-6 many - TGTGCCAGCAGCCAGGGTTCCTATAATTCACCCCTCCACTTT CASSQGSYNSPLHF
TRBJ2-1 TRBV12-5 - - TGTGCTAGTGGTTTGGGGCGAGATGAGCAGTTCTTC CASGLGRDEQFF
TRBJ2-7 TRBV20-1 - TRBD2 TGCAGTGCTAGACCTCTAGCGGGGCCCGGCTCCTACGAGCAGTACTTC CSARPLAGPGSYEQYF
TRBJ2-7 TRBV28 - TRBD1 TGTGCCAGCAGCGACGACAGGGTCGGTGCCTACGAGCAGTACTTC CASSDDRVGAYEQYF
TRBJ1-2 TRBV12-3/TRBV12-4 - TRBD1 TGTGCCAGCAGTTTCTCTAGGACAGGGGGCGGCTATGGCTACACCTTC CASSFSRTGGGYGYTF
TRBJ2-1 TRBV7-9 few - TGTGCCAGCAGCTCCCCGGCCAATCCGAGTGAGCAGTTCTTC CASSSPANPSEQFF
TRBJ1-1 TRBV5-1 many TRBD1 TGCGCCAGCAGCCCCGGGACAGGGGGCTTATGGAGGACTGAAGCTTTCTTT CASSPGTGGLWRTEAFF
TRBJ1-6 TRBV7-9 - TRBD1 TGTGCCAGCGGCACTCACCTGACAGGGGAAGATTCACCCCTCCACTTT CASGTHLTGEDSPLHF
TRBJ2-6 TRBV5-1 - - TGCGCCAGCAGCTTATGGGAGACTGGGGCCAACGTCCTGACTTTC CASSLWETGANVLTF
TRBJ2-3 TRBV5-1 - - TGCGCCAGCAGCTTCAGCTGGGCTACAGATACGCAGTATTTT CASSFSWATDTQYF
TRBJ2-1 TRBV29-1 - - TGCAACGTTGCGGCGGATAATGAGCAGTTCTTC CNVAADNEQFF
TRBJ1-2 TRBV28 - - TGTGCCAGCAGCTGGCGGGACTCTCGGGAGGGCTACACCTTC CASSWRDSREGYTF
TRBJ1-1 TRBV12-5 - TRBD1 TGTGCTAGTGGTTTGGCGACAGGGGAGAACACTGAAGCTTTCTTT CASGLATGENTEAFF
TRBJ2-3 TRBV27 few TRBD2 TGTGCCAGCAGTAGAGCGGGAGTGGCCACAGATACGCAGTATTTT CASSRAGVATDTQYF
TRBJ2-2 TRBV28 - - TGTGCCAGCAGTTTAGTTCTCACCGGGGAGCTGTTTTTT CASSLVLTGELFF
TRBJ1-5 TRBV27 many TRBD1 TGTGCCAGCAGTTCTAGGGGGCTCGGTCAGCCCCAGCATTTT CASSSRGLGQPQHF
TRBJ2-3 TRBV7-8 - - TGTGCCAGCAGCCCGGGACACAGCACAGATACGCAGTATTTT CASSPGHSTDTQYF
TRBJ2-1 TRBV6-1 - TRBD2 TGTGCCAGCCGCCGGGGGGGGGCTGGTGAGCAGTTCTTC CASRRGGAGEQFF
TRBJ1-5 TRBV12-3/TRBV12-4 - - TGTGCCAGCAGTTATGGGTCAGCTAGCAATCAGCCCCAGCATTTT CASSYGSASNQPQHF
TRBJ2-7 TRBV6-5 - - TGTGCCAGCAGTTACGCGGGTGGGTGGCAGTACTTC CASSYAGGWQYF
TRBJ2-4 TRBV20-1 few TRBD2 TGCAGTGCCGGGGGGGGCGGAGGAGTCATTCAGTACTTC CSAGGGGGVIQYF
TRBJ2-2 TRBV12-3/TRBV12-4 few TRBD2 TGTGCCAGCAGTATGCCGGGACTAGCGGGAGGGGGGAATAACACCGGGGAGCTGTTTTTT CASSMPGLAGGGNNTGELFF
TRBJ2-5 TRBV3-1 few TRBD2 TGTGCCAGCAGCCCCGAGGGACTAGCGGGGGGCAACCAAGAGACCCAGTACTTC CASSPEGLAGGNQETQYF
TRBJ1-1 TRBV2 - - TGTGCCAGCAGTGGGCAGCGTGAAGCTTTCTTT CASSGQREAFF
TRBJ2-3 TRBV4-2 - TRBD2 TGTGCCAGCAGCCAAGAACTAGCGGGAGTCGCAGATACGCAGTATTTT CASSQELAGVADTQYF
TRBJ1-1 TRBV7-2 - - TGTGCCAGCAGCTTAGAGCCAGGGGATACTGAAGCTTTCTTT CASSLEPGDTEAFF
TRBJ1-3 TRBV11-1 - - TGTGCCAGCAGCTTACGGGGGCCGTCAGCGAACTCTGGAAACACCATATATTTT CASSLRGPSANSGNTIYF
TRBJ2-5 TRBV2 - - TGTGCCAGCAGTGCAGGGGGGCCCGGAGAGACCCAGTACTTC CASSAGGPGETQYF
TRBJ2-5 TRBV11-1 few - TGTGCCAGCAGCTTAAGCCTAGGGGAGTACAGGACCCAGTACTTC CASSLSLGEYRTQYF
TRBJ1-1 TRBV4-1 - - TGCGCCAGCAGCCAAGCCGAGTACGCGAACACTGAAGCTTTCTTT CASSQAEYANTEAFF
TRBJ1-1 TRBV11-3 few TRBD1 TGTGCCACCGGGACAGGGTCCACTGAAGCTTTCTTT CATGTGSTEAFF
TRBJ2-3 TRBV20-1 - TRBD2 TGCAGTGCTAGAGACGCTAGCGGGGAGCTAGGAGATACGCAGTATTTT CSARDASGELGDTQYF
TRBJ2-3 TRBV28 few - TGTGCCAGCAGTTTCTCGTCTCGACCGGCGAGTCACACAGATACGCAGTATTTT CASSFSSRPASHTDTQYF
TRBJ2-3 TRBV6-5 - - TGTGCCAGCAGTTACTCGTCGTCTCCCACAGATACGCAGTATTTT CASSYSSSPTDTQYF
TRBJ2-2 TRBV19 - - TGTGCCAGTAGTATAGGGGCTCCTAGAAACACCGGGGAGCTGTTTTTT CASSIGAPRNTGELFF
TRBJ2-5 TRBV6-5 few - TGTGCCAGCAGTTACTCGAGGGGGGCGGTAGAGACCCAGTACTTC CASSYSRGAVETQYF
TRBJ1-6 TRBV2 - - TGTGCCAGCAAAGACAGTAGCTATAATTCACCCCTCCACTTT CASKDSSYNSPLHF
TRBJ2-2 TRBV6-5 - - TGTGCCAGCAGTTACTCTCCGACAGGAGAATACGGGGAGCTGTTTTTT CASSYSPTGEYGELFF
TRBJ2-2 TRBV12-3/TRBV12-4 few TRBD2 TGTGCCAGCAGTTTTTTCCGGGGGACTAGCGTTCGCACCGGGGAGCTGTTTTTT CASSFFRGTSVRTGELFF
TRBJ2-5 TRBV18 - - TGTGCCAGCTCACCACCGGCAGAGGGAAGGACCCAGTACTTC CASSPPAEGRTQYF
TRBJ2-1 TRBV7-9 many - TGTGCCAGCAGCTTAGTGGTTTCAGCAGAACTGAATGAGCAGTTCTTC CASSLVVSAELNEQFF
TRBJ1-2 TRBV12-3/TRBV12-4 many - TGTGCCAGCAGTTTTGTGGGGAGCTATGGCTACACCTTC CASSFVGSYGYTF
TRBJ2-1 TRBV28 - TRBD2 TGTGCCAGCAGTTGGACTAGCGGCCTGCGCCACAATGAGCAGTTCTTC CASSWTSGLRHNEQFF
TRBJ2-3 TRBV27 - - TGTGCCAGCAGCCTTCGGGGGTACCCTAGCACAGATACGCAGTATTTT CASSLRGYPSTDTQYF
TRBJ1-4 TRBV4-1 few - TGCGCCAGCAGCTCCGGGGCCGACTTCGGGGAAAAACTGTTTTTT CASSSGADFGEKLFF
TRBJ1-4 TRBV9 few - TGTGCCAGCAGCGTAGGAGGGAACTATGAAAAACTGTTTTTT CASSVGGNYEKLFF
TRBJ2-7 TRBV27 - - TGTGCCAGCAGTCCTTCTCTGGGCGGGAACCGCTACGAGCAGTACTTC CASSPSLGGNRYEQYF
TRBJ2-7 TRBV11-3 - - TGTGCCAGCAGCTTTGGGATATCCTACGAGCAGTACTTC CASSFGISYEQYF
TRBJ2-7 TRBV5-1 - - TGCGCCAGCAGCTTAGGGACGAGGAACGAGCAGTACTTC CASSLGTRNEQYF
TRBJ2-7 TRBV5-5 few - TGTGCCACAGCCGGGGGAACTACCTACGAGCAGTACTTC CATAGGTTYEQYF
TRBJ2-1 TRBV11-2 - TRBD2 TGTGCCAGCAGCTTACAGCCTAGCGGGAGGGATGATGAGCAGTTCTTC CASSLQPSGRDDEQFF
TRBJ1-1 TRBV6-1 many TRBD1 TGTGCCAGCAGCGACAGGGTAGAGAACACTGAAGCTTTCTTT CASSDRVENTEAFF